The 5 T cell receptor delta chains listed next were all sequenced from one sample in a study of Vδ1+ human thymocytes. Study outcomes and limitations: Thymic TRG and TRD repertoires appeared highly polyclonal.

For these receptors, no antigen is known. The template was reverse-transcribed extracted RNA. CDR3 amplicons came from multiplex PCR with pooled V-gene forward and constant-region reverse primers. TCRdb re-called the multiplex PCR reads using CATT. The sample includes about 75,000 delta-chain clones, around 35% of them seen just once. Specimen: Vdelta1+ gamma-delta thymocytes from the thymus. Subset indicated: FACS-sorted CD3+ TCRalphabeta- TCRVdelta1+ TCRVdelta2- thymocytes. The origin of the receptors is a boy under two years old who had congenital heart surgery.

V usage is TRDV1 and J usage is TRDJ1; 9 nucleotides agree with TRDD3. Germline V CDR1 and CDR2: TSWWSYY, QGS. V lost 5 bases to trimming and J lost 9 bases; unmatched junction nucleotides: 25. This CDR3 has 19 residues. This chain's CDR3 is CALGYYLPHGVLGESELIF. Here the CDR3 DNA reads TGTGCTCTTGGGTACTACCTTCCTCACGGGGTACTGGGGGAGTCAGAACTCATCTTT.

The chain combines TRDV2 with TRDJ1, with 11 positions matching TRDD3. Trimming took 9 bases from V and 1 from J; bases not matched to a gene: 9. CDR3 length: 15 residues. Per germline, CDR1 GEAIGNYY and CDR2 EKD. CDR3 bases: TGTGCCACCACGGCTGGGGGATACTCCACCGATAAACTCATCTTT. It yields the protein CATTAGGYSTDKLIF.

The chain links TRDV1 to TRDJ1, with TRDD3 identical over 13 bases. V lost 0 bases to trimming and J lost 3 bases; unmatched junction nucleotides: 16. This CDR3 is 21 amino acids long. Germline-derived CDR1 and CDR2 are TSWWSYY and QGS. The CDR3 DNA sequence: TGTGCTCTTGGGGAACTTACTCCGAACTGGGGGATACGTGGTACGGCCGATAAACTCATCTTT. Its translation is CALGELTPNWGIRGTADKLIF.

In its sample, this clone was seen a few times. The chain employs TRDV2 and TRDJ2; TRDD3 matches at 11 bases. There are 22 residues in the CDR3. CDR1 GEAIGNYY and CDR2 EKD come from the germline V gene. V was clipped by 2 bases and J by 1 base; unmatched bases: 20. The CDR3 sequence: CACDIPQLWGILLFSLTAQLFF. CDR3 sequence (DNA): TGTGCCTGTGACATCCCCCAGCTCTGGGGGATACTCCTCTTTAGTTTGACAGCACAACTCTTCTTT.

This clone was picked up a small number of times. V and J are TRDV1 and TRDJ1; 7 positions match TRDD3. Germline CDR1 TSWWSYY, CDR2 QGS. The length of the CDR3 is 17 residues. V trimming: 5 bases; J trimming: 0 bases; junction bases outside the gene matches: 12. CDR3 in DNA: TGTGCTCTTGGGAAGGCCCCCTTACTGGGGTACACCGATAAACTCATCTTT. Amino acid sequence: CALGKAPLLGYTDKLIF.